What follows is one TCR beta chain and its context. Its target is unknown. TCRdb processed the 5' RACE reads anew with MiXCR; each CDR3 protein has one entry. The sample holds about 340,000 distinct CDR3 sequences, approximately 12% seen once. The data derive from a study of T-cell memory formation after mild COVID-19. V was clipped by 8 bases and J by 8 bases, with 11 bases between them. Germline V gene data show CDR1 as MNHEY and CDR2 as SVGEGT. CDR3 length: 11 amino acids. Regarding the study as a whole: Within pre-infection memory, some responding clones were found, suggesting cross-reactive memory joined. A balance of CD4 and CD8 characterized clones contracting day 15 to 85, whereas later expanders leaned CD4+.

Sequenced input: PBMCs or a T cell subset sorted from them (not recorded which). This clonotype originated in a man aged 18 to 29 who had mild COVID-19 (a few samples of this study predate the infection). Cell type and time point are not known. The chain has TRBV6-2 or TRBV6-3 and TRBJ2-3; no definite D call. In DNA, the CDR3 is TGTGCCAGCGAATCCCTGGCTACGCAGTATTTT. Its protein is CASESLATQYF.